The next 14 T cell receptor beta chains were all read from a single sample in a study of graft-versus-host responses after intestinal transplantation. Antigens for these TCRs are unknown. Generated by immunoSEQ multiplex PCR, the TCRdb table keeps only in-frame clones and is missing some. The sample holds tens of thousands of clones; 90% to 95% are singletons and the top ten take 0.1%. This sample comprised unstimulated CD4+ T cells sorted from spleen or lymph node cells, obtained before intestinal transplant. These receptors all come from a human donor who received an intestinal transplant.

The chain has TRBV5-1 and TRBJ1-1; TRBD1 is a possible D gene (5 bases). Between the trimmed V and J ends, which lost 0 bases and 0 bases, there was a span of 9 bases. The CDR3 sequence is 15 residues long. The germline V gene encodes CDR1 SGHRS and CDR2 YFSETQ. CDR3 DNA sequence: TGCGCCAGCAGCTTGGTTCTGGGGCTGAACACTGAAGCTTTCTTT. Protein product: CASSLVLGLNTEAFF.

In DNA form, the CDR3 reads TGTGCCAGCTCACCCCGTGGCGGGACCGCTGGGGAGCAGTACTTC. This sequence encodes CASSPRGGTAGEQYF. The chain carries TRBV18 and TRBJ2-7; D is possibly TRBD2 (6 bases). Trimming stripped 3 bases from V and 7 bases from J, with 19 bases between. This CDR3 contains 15 residues. Germline V lookup: CDR1 KGHSH, CDR2 LQKENI. Together with reference TRBV18 and TRBJ2-7, the CDR3 gives the full variable domain: NAGVMQNPRHLVRRRGQEARLRCSPMKGHSHVYWYRQLPEEGLKFMVYLQKENIIDESGMPKERFSAEFPKEGPSILRIQQVVRGDSAAYFCASSPRGGTAGEQYFGPGTRLTVT.

The chain uses TRBV7-2 and TRBJ2-5; the match to TRBD2 covers 9 bases. The ends lost 5 bases at V and 7 bases at J; junction bases unmatched: 11. The germline V gene has CDR1 SGHTA and CDR2 FQGNSA. The CDR3 runs to 15 residues. The CDR3 DNA reads TGTGCCAGCAGCCAGCCTACTCGCGGGGGGGGGACCCAGTACTTC. Its protein product is CASSQPTRGGGTQYF.

This clone has only one observation. This chain uses TRBV10-3 with TRBJ1-2, with D perhaps matching TRBD1 (5 bases). Looked up from germline, CDR1 is ENHRY and CDR2 is SYGVKD. The length of the CDR3 is 14 residues. Trimming pared 4 bases from V and 3 bases from J, leaving 12 bases between. The CDR3 here is CAISGRDFDYGYTF. The CDR3, as DNA: TGTGCCATCAGTGGCCGGGACTTTGACTATGGCTACACCTTC.

The gene calls are TRBV7-6 and TRBJ1-1; the D gene is possibly TRBD1 (5 bases). The CDR3 has 14 amino acids. The V end lost 1 base, the J end lost 8 bases, and 14 bases lay between the germline ends. Germline values: CDR1 SGHVS, CDR2 FNYEAQ. The CDR3 DNA follows: TGTGCCAGCAGCTTAGATTACCGGGGGTCGGAAGCTTTCTTT. It codes for CASSLDYRGSEAFF.

This rearrangement joins TRBV21-1 to TRBJ2-7; the DNA was not used to check the table's D call, TRBD1. TRBV21-1 is classified as a pseudogene. This CDR3 is 13 amino acids long. The DNA for the CDR3 is TGTGCCGTCCAGACAGACGCCAGCTTAGAGCAGTACTTC. Amino acids: CAVQTDASLEQYF.

Here the CDR3 reads CASSQTRGWGYTEAFF. CDR3 coding DNA: TGCGCCAGCAGCCAAACCCGGGGGTGGGGGTACACTGAAGCTTTCTTT. The chain couples TRBV4-3 to TRBJ1-1; D is possibly TRBD1 (5 bases). The CDR3 has 16 amino acids. The germline CDR1 and CDR2 sequences are LGHNA and YSLEER. V was pared by 2 bases and J by 3 bases, with 16 bases between.

The chain has TRBV10-3 and TRBJ1-1, with 7 nucleotides matching TRBD1. This CDR3 region has 15 residues. V shed 3 bases and J 0 bases; nucleotides not matched to a gene: 4. Germline V lookup: CDR1 ENHRY, CDR2 SYGVKD. The CDR3 bases are TGTGCCATCAGTGAATCGGGGACAGTGAACACTGAAGCTTTCTTT. As protein: CAISESGTVNTEAFF.

The chain has TRBV30 and TRBJ1-1; D is uncertain. The CDR3 sequence is 13 residues long. The V gene's germline CDR1 is GTSNPN and CDR2 SVGIG (reference sequence). Trimming removed 4 bases from V and 1 base from J, with 10 bases in between. CDR3 amino acids: CAWTRGSNTEAFF. In DNA form, the CDR3 reads TGTGCCTGGACCCGGGGATCGAACACTGAAGCTTTCTTT. The variable domain in full, completed from reference TRBV30 and TRBJ1-1, reads SQTIHQWPATLVQPVGSPLSLECTVEGTSNPNLYWYRQAAGRGLQLLFYSVGIGQISSEVPQNLSASRPQDRQFILSSKKLLLSDSGFYLCAWTRGSNTEAFFGQGTRLTVV.

The rearrangement uses TRBV5-1 and TRBJ2-2, with 7 positions matching TRBD1. J lost 1 base, V lost 0 bases, and 3 bases had no gene match. Germline CDR1 and CDR2: SGHRS and YFSETQ. The CDR3 is 16 amino acids. The CDR3 here is CASSLAGQMNTGELFF. Written as DNA, the CDR3 is TGCGCCAGCAGCTTGGCGGGACAGATGAACACCGGGGAGCTGTTTTTT.

The chain couples TRBV7-6 to TRBJ2-7; 10 bases are a match to TRBD2. CDR1 SGHVS and CDR2 FNYEAQ come from the germline V gene. Trimming took 5 bases from V and 1 from J; bases not matched to a gene: 8. CDR3 length: 16 amino acids. In nucleotides, the CDR3 is TGTGCCAGCAGCCAGAGCGGGGGGGCCGGGTCCTACGAGCAGTACTTC. Amino acid sequence: CASSQSGGAGSYEQYF.

The rearrangement links TRBV7-8 to TRBJ1-4; 9 positions match TRBD1. J was trimmed by 3 bases and V by 3 bases; bases with no gene match: 5. The CDR3 sequence is 16 residues long. Germline V lookup: CDR1 SGHVS, CDR2 FQNEAQ. Here the CDR3 DNA reads TGTGCCAGCAGCTTCGCCGGGACAGGGCCTAATGAAAAACTGTTTTTT. This gives the protein CASSFAGTGPNEKLFF.

Notes on this clone: At one end, the junction sequence differs from germline, possibly due to a read error. The chain links TRBV19 to TRBJ2-7; 11 bases are a match to TRBD1. There are 17 residues in the CDR3. Germline V gives CDR1 LNHDA, CDR2 SQIVND (reference sequence). The CDR3 nucleotides read TGTGCCAGTGGTATTATCTTCCGGGACAGGGGGACCTACGAGCAGTACTTC. It translates to CASGIIFRDRGTYEQYF.

The rearrangement uses TRBV4-3 and TRBJ1-1; D gene ambiguous. V was clipped by 0 bases and J by 11 bases, with 13 bases between them. Looked up from germline, CDR1 is LGHNA and CDR2 is YSLEER. CDR3 length: 13 amino acids. CDR3 sequence reads: CASSQDRRGMAFF. CDR3 coding DNA: TGCGCCAGCAGCCAAGATAGGCGGGGAATGGCTTTCTTT.